Listed here are 6 T cell receptor beta chains from one sample, sequenced in a study of neurological immune-mediated disorders. TCRdb fed the 5' RACE reads into MiXCR, producing one record per CDR3 protein. Of 40,000 to 45,000 distinct CDR3 sequences in the sample, roughly 13% were seen once. The specimen was PBMCs. These receptors came from a female donor in good health.

Many counts were recorded for this clonotype. V is TRBV18 and J is TRBJ1-4; D gene unclear. The V gene lost 2 bases and the J gene lost 8 bases, with 9 bases spanning the gap. The CDR3 has 13 amino acids. The V gene's germline CDR1 is KGHSH and CDR2 LQKENI. The CDR3 DNA reads as TGTGCCAGCTCACCAGGGAGAAGAGAAAAACTGTTTTTT. This gives the protein CASSPGRREKLFF.

This clonotype has at least ten counts. V usage is TRBV3-1 and J usage is TRBJ1-5; a weak D match, TRBD1 (5 bases). This CDR3 spans 15 amino acids. The V gene's germline CDR1 is LGHDT and CDR2 YNNKEL (reference sequence). Trimming removed 4 bases from V and 0 bases from J, with 10 bases in between. The CDR3 coding sequence is TGTGCCAGCAGCCTTGGACACATTAGCAATCAGCCCCAGCATTTT. As protein: CASSLGHISNQPQHF.

The genes are TRBV21-1 and TRBJ2-5. TRBV21-1 is recorded as a pseudogene. CDR3 size: 14 residues. In DNA, the CDR3 is TGTGCCAGCAGCAAAGATAAACACCAAGGGACCAAGTACTTC. Its translation: CASSKDKHQGTKYF.

The rearrangement uses TRBV27 and TRBJ2-7, with TRBD2 matching 7 bases. V lost 8 bases, J lost 5 bases, and 9 bases stayed unmatched. Per germline, CDR1 MNHEY and CDR2 SMNVEV (reference sequence). This CDR3 is built from 13 residues. The CDR3 loop is CASVGGSLHEQYF. The CDR3 DNA reads TGTGCCAGCGTGGGAGGGAGCCTCCACGAGCAGTACTTC.

The sample holds many counts of this clonotype. The chain employs TRBV20-1 and TRBJ2-1; 11 positions agree with TRBD2. The CDR3 runs 17 residues. Germline V CDR1 and CDR2: DFQATT, SNEGSKA (reference sequence). J gave up 3 bases and V 1 base, and 8 bases lay outside the gene matches. The CDR3 sequence is CSARGLPGTSGYNEQFF. CDR3 coding DNA: TGCAGTGCTAGAGGCCTGCCCGGGACTAGCGGCTACAATGAGCAGTTCTTC.

This clonotype was recorded many times. The chain couples TRBV7-2 to TRBJ1-2; D unresolved. The CDR3 runs to 16 residues. Per germline, CDR1 SGHTA and CDR2 FQGNSA. V was shortened by 4 bases and J by 4 bases, with 19 bases between the two germline ends. In DNA form, the CDR3 reads TGTGCCAGCAGCTGGGGTTCGGCAGTAGGCTCCTATGGCTACACCTTC. Translating it yields CASSWGSAVGSYGYTF.